This T cell receptor (beta chain) was observed in a study of T cell responses to AZD1222 COVID-19 vaccine. Trimming cost V 3 bases and J 4 bases, with 12 bases left between them. The CDR3 sequence is 14 residues long. From germline, CDR1 is SEHNR and CDR2 FQNEAQ (reference sequence). Measured with immunoSEQ multiplex PCR; TCRdb has only the in-frame clones, and not every one. The repertoire has some 130,000 clones, approximately 95% of them found once; the top ten carry about 6.7%. The chain combines TRBV7-9 with TRBJ2-5; the D call may be TRBD1 or TRBD2 (6 bases each). This specimen consisted of peripheral blood, obtained 28 days after the second AZD1222 dose. The sequence derives from an adult who received the AZD1222 COVID-19 vaccine. Here the CDR3 reads CASSFQGRRETQYF. The CDR3 DNA reads TGTGCCAGCAGCTTTCAGGGGAGGAGAGAGACCCAGTACTTC.